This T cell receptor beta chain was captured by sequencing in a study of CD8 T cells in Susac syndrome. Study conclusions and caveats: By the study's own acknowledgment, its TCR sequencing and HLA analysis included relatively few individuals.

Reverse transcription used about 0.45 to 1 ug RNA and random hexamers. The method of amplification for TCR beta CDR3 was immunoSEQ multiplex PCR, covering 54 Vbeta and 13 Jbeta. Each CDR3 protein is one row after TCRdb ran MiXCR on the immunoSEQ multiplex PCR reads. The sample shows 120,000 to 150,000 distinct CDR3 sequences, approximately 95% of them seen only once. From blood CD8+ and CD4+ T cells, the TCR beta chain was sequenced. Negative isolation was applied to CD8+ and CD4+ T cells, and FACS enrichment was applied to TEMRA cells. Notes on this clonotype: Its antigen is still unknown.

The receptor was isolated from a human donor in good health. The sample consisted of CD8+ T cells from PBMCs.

The CDR3 DNA is TGCAGCGTCACTAGCGACCAAGAGACCCAGTACTTC. This translates into CSVTSDQETQYF. This rearrangement joins TRBV29-1 to TRBJ2-5; 7 bases match TRBD2. V was clipped by 6 bases and J by 0 bases; unmatched bases: 1. Per germline, CDR1 SQVTM and CDR2 ANQGSEA. The CDR3 length is 12 residues.